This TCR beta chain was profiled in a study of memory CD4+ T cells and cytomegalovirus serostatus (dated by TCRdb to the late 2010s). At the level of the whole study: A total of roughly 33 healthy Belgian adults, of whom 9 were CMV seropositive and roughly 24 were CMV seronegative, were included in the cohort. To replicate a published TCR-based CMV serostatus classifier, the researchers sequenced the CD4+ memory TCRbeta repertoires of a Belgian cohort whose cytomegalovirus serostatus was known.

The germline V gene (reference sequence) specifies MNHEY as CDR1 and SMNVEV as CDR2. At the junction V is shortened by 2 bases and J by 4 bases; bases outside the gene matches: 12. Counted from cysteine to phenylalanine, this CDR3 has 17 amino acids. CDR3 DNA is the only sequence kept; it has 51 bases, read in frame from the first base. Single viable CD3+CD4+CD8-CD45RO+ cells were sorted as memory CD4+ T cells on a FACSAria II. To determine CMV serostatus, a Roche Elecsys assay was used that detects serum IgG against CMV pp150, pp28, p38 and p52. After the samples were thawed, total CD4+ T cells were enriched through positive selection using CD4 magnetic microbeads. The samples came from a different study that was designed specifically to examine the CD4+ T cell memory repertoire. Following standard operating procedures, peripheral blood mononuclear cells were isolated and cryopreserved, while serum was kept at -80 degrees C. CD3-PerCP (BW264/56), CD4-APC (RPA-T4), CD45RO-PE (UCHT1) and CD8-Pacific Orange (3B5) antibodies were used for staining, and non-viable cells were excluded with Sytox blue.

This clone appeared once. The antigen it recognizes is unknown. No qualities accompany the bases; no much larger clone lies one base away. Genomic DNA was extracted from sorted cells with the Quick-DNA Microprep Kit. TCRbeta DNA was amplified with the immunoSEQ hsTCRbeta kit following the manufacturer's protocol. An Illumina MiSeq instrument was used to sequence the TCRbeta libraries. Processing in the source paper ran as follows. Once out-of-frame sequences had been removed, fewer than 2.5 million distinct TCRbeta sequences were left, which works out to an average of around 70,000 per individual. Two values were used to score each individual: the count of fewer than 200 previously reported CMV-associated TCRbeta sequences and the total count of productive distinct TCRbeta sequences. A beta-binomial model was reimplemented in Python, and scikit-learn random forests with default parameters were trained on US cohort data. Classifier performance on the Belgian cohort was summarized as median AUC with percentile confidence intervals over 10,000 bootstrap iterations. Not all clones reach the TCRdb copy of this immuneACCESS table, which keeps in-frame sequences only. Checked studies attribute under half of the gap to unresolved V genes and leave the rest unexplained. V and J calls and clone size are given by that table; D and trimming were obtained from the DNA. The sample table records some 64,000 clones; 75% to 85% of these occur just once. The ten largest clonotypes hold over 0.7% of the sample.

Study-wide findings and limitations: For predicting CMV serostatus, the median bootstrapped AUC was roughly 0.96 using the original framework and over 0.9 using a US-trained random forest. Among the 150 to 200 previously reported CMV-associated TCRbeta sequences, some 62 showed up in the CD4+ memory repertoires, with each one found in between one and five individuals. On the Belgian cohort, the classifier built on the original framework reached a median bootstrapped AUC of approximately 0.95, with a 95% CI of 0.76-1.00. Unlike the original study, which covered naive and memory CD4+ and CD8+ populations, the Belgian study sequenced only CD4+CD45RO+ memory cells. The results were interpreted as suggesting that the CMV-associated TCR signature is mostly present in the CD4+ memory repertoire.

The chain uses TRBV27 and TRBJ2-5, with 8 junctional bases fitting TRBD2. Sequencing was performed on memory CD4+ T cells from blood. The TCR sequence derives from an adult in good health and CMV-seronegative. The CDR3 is CASSLRHTGLDGETQYF. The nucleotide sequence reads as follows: TGTGCCAGCAGTTTACGACACACGGGACTAGATGGAGAGACCCAGTACTTC.